What follows is one T cell receptor (beta chain) and its context. Its antigen is still unknown. This specimen belongs to a study of Ad26.COV2.S vaccination and SARS-CoV-2 variants. Study in general: It was the COV1001 Ad26.COV2.S trial arm that included the donor. Once or twice, 56 days apart, Ad26.COV2.S was delivered intramuscularly. Findings and limits, study-wide: Responses of T cells in total may have been underestimated by the TCR breadth and depth analyses.

The method was immunoSEQ multiplex PCR; TCRdb's version includes in-frame clones alone and lacks a portion of them. The profile covers 350,000 to 500,000 clones, with approximately 92% appearing a single time and 9% to 15% taken by the ten largest. This CDR3 is 15 amino acids long. Germline V CDR1 and CDR2: MNHEY, SMNVEV (reference sequence). V lost 5 bases and J lost 0, with 13 bases in between. Treatment here: roughly 18 received Ad26.COV2.S at low or high dose, single or two shots; about 5 received placebo; per-sample allocation not given. Sampling happened 63 days after the first vaccine or placebo injection. The sample came from a Boston adult aged 18-55 years.

V gene TRBV27 combines with J gene TRBJ1-2; no definite D call. The starting material was peripheral blood, obtained in a trial of Ad26.COV2.S vaccine versus placebo. The clonotype originates from a person aged 18-65 years who received the Ad26.COV2.S COVID-19 vaccine or a placebo. The CDR3 sequence is CASSPTGRPNYGYTF. The CDR3 DNA reads as TGTGCCAGCAGTCCTACCGGACGCCCTAACTATGGCTACACCTTC.